The sequence of this T cell receptor beta chain was determined in a study of shared clonotypes between healthy human individuals. Broader study findings: The authors sampled blood alone, and tissue repertoires likely differ.

Comment on this clone: Its antigen remains unidentified.

Splitting of each subset's genomic DNA was done evenly across several immunoSEQ plates. Produced via immunoSEQ multiplex PCR; TCRdb's table is partial and in-frame only. This sample has about a million clones, with more than 65% found just once. V was trimmed by 2 bases and J by 4 bases, leaving 10 bases between them. There are 14 residues in the CDR3. The germline V gene has CDR1 WNHNN and CDR2 SYGVQD (reference sequence). Donors, without exception, were Caucasian adults residing in Nashville, Tennessee. This clonotype was sampled from a man aged 18 to 29 in good health. The sequenced sample was memory CD4+ T cells sorted from blood. The subset is: CD45RA-negative fraction. V is TRBV10-1 and J is TRBJ2-3; D remains unclear. CDR3 nucleotide sequence: TGCGCCAGCAGTGAGCAGAGAGACGCAGATACGCAGTATTTT. It specifies CASSEQRDADTQYF.